This TCR beta chain appears in the sequencing data of a study of OX40 agonist ivuxolimab in advanced cancers. Germline assignment: CDR1 SGHRS and CDR2 YFSETQ. The CDR3 has 15 amino acids. V shed 3 bases, J shed 6 bases, and the junction held 0 bases outside the gene matches. Sequencing was performed with immunoSEQ multiplex PCR; in TCRdb, only in-frame clones are kept and a portion is missing. Of more than 55,000 clones listed, around 77% are singletons. This clone was seen a single time. The J gene is TRBJ2-2, the V gene TRBV5-1, with 15 bases that match TRBD2. The sequenced sample was CD4+ or CD8+ T cells sorted from blood, obtained in a trial of the OX40 agonist ivuxolimab. The sequence derives from an adult with an advanced solid tumor such as melanoma, head and neck, liver or kidney cancer. The CDR3 coding sequence is TGCGCCAGCAGCTGGACTAGCGGGAGGGCCGGGGAGCTGTTTTTT. It is translated as CASSWTSGRAGELFF. Full variable domain (rest looked up from reference TRBV5-1 and TRBJ2-2): KAGVTQTPRYLIKTRGQQVTLSCSPISGHRSVSWYQQTPGQGLQFLFEYFSETQRNKGNFPGRFSGRQFSNSRSEMNVSTLELGDSALYLCASSWTSGRAGELFFGEGSRLTVL.